The 6 T cell receptor beta chains listed next were all sequenced from one sample in a study of shared clonotypes between healthy human individuals. TCRdb's copy holds only in-frame clones and misses some; the assay was immunoSEQ multiplex PCR. The table includes approximately 1,000,000 clones, approximately 77% detected once. Sequenced input: memory CD4+ T cells from PBMCs. The subset: CD45RA-negative fraction. All receptors derive from a man aged 18-30 years in good health. Some clones in this sample may be carry-over from other donors' samples.

The V gene is TRBV28, the J gene TRBJ2-7; TRBD2 aligns across 8 bases. The CDR3 has 15 residues. V shed 7 bases and J 7 bases; nucleotides not matched to a gene: 15. Germline lookup yields CDR1 MDHEN and CDR2 SYDVKM. The chain's CDR3 is CASKSRSGSLKEQYF. CDR3 nucleotides: TGTGCCAGCAAGAGTAGAAGCGGGAGCCTGAAGGAGCAGTACTTC.

The rearrangement links TRBV7-2 to TRBJ2-2; 8 bases fit TRBD2. V dropped 4 bases and J dropped 1; count of bases not matched to a gene: 11. CDR1 and CDR2 (germline): SGHTA, FQGNSA. The CDR3 extends over 18 amino acids. CDR3 in amino acids: CASSSPRSSGRNTGELFF. The CDR3 DNA reads TGTGCCAGCAGCTCCCCGCGTTCTAGCGGGCGGAACACCGGGGAGCTGTTTTTT. Based on the CDR3 plus reference TRBV7-2 and TRBJ2-2, the full variable domain is GAGVSQSPSNKVTEKGKDVELRCDPISGHTALYWYRQSLGQGLEFLIYFQGNSAPDKSGLPSDRFSAERTGGSVSTLTIQRTQQEDSAVYLCASSSPRSSGRNTGELFFGEGSRLTVL.

This chain uses TRBV19 with TRBJ1-2, with D perhaps TRBD1 (5 bases). Germline V gives CDR1 LNHDA, CDR2 SQIVND (reference sequence). CDR3 length: 13 residues. V gave up 9 bases and J gave up 5 bases, with 16 bases separating them. Here the CDR3 reads CARGPQEGYGYTF. The DNA for the CDR3 is TGTGCCAGGGGACCCCAGGAAGGGTATGGCTACACCTTC.

This rearrangement joins TRBV5-6 to TRBJ2-3; D is possibly TRBD1 (6 bases). CDR3 length: 14 residues. Germline CDR1 and CDR2: SGHDT and YYEEEE. V was trimmed by 4 bases and J by 5 bases, leaving 14 bases between them. CDR3 sequence: CASSVGANRDTQYF. The DNA of the CDR3 is TGTGCCAGCAGCGTGGGGGCAAATAGAGATACGCAGTATTTT.

With regard to this clone: A read error is possible here, since a much larger clone lies one base away. The conserved phenylalanine or tryptophan normally closing the CDR3 is absent here, so this likely arose from a read error. The genes are TRBV5-6 and TRBJ2-7, with 10 bases aligning to TRBD1. The CDR3 has 15 residues. J lost 4 bases, V lost 3 bases, and 7 bases had no gene match. CDR1 and CDR2 from the germline V gene are SGHDT and YYEEEE. The CDR3 DNA follows: TGTGCCAGCAGCTCTGCCGACAGGGGGCGGTACGAGCAGTACCTC. Protein: CASSSADRGRYEQYL.

This clone has more than one count but fewer than ten. The rearrangement uses TRBV7-9 and TRBJ1-1; D is unclear. The CDR3 extends over 12 amino acids. Looked up from germline, CDR1 is SEHNR and CDR2 is FQNEAQ (reference sequence). The germline V and J ends were trimmed by 1 base and 11 bases, with 11 bases remaining between them. CDR3 coding DNA: TGTGCCAGCAGCTTAGAGTTCCCCGGCGCTTTCTTT. It translates to CASSLEFPGAFF.